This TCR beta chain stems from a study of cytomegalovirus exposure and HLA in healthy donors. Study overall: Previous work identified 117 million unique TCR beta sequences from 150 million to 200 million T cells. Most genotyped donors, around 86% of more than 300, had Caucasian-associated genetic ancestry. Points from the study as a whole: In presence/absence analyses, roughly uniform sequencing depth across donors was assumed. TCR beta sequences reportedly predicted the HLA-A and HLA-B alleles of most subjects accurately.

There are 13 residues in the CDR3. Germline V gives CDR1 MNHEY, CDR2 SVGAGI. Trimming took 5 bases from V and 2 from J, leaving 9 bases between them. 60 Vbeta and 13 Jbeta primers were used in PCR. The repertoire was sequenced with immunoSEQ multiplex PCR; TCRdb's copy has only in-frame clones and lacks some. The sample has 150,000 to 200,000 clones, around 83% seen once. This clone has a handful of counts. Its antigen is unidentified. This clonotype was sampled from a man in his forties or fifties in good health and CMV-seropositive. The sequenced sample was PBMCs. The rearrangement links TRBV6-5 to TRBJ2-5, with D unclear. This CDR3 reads CASSTVFQETQYF. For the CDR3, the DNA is TGTGCCAGCAGTACAGTATTTCAAGAGACCCAGTACTTC.